The next 25 T cell receptor beta chains were all read from a single sample in a study of blood T cell repertoires in COVID-19. Sequencing used immunoSEQ multiplex PCR; TCRdb keeps in-frame clones, though not all of them. The data show tens of thousands of clones, around 90% seen once. Sequencing was carried out using peripheral blood. Receptors originate from a man over 45 with acute or convalescent COVID-19.

Notes on this clone: A much more abundant neighbour one base away suggests this may be a read error. This rearrangement joins TRBV2 to TRBJ1-2; D perhaps matches TRBD1 (6 bases). Germline V gives CDR1 SNHLY, CDR2 FYNNEI. V lost 6 bases and J 2 bases, leaving 10 bases between the germline ends. The CDR3 extends over 13 amino acids. As DNA, the CDR3 is TGTGCCAGCAGCCTCACAGGGAACTATGGCTACACCTTC. Protein product: CASSLTGNYGYTF.

V usage is TRBV7-9 and J usage is TRBJ2-5; D might be TRBD2 (6 bases). The CDR3 runs to 16 residues. Trimming removed 5 bases at V and 5 bases at J, with 21 bases between. Germline loops: CDR1 SEHNR, CDR2 FQNEAQ (reference sequence). The CDR3 region is CASSPSVAGPWETQYF. The DNA for the CDR3 is TGTGCCAGCAGCCCCAGCGTTGCGGGACCGTGGGAGACCCAGTACTTC.

This chain connects TRBV12-3 or TRBV12-4 to TRBJ2-7; D unresolved. V was shortened by 6 bases and J by 2 bases, with 11 bases between the two germline ends. The CDR3 runs 13 residues. CDR3 nucleotide sequence: TGTGCCAGCAGCAAAGGAACAGCCTACGAGCAGTACTTC. Translation gives CASSKGTAYEQYF.

For the CDR3, the DNA is TGTGCCAGCAGTTCCCTAGCGGGAGGAGGCACAGATACGCAGTATTTT. Translation: CASSSLAGGGTDTQYF. The chain recombines TRBV27 with TRBJ2-3; 11 nucleotides agree with TRBD2. The CDR3 totals 16 residues. The V and J ends lost 4 bases and 1 base, in that order; junction bases with no gene match: 4. Germline CDR1 and CDR2: MNHEY and SMNVEV (reference sequence).

The chain has TRBV11-3 and TRBJ2-7, with 8 bases fitting TRBD1. J lost 3 bases, V lost 5 bases, and 12 bases had no gene match. Germline lookup yields CDR1 SGHNT and CDR2 YENEEA. The CDR3 spans 16 residues. CDR3 region: CASSQQEIGQGYEQYF. The CDR3 DNA sequence: TGTGCCAGCAGCCAACAAGAGATCGGACAGGGCTACGAGCAGTACTTC. The variable domain in full, completed from reference TRBV11-3 and TRBJ2-7, reads EAGVVQSPRYKIIEKKQPVAFWCNPISGHNTLYWYLQNLGQGPELLIRYENEEAVDDSQLPKDRFSAERLKGVDSTLKIQPAELGDSAVYLCASSQQEIGQGYEQYFGPGTRLTVT.

This chain joins TRBV5-4 and TRBJ1-2; D perhaps matches TRBD1 (6 bases). With 6 bases removed from V and 4 bases from J, the gap between germline ends came to 16 bases. This CDR3 contains 14 residues. From germline, CDR1 is SGHNT and CDR2 YYREEE (reference sequence). The CDR3 spells CASTPLTGSYGYTF. The CDR3 nucleotides are TGTGCCAGCACCCCTCTTACAGGGAGCTATGGCTACACCTTC.

The V gene is TRBV5-1, the J gene TRBJ2-7; 8 nucleotides match TRBD2. Germline CDR1 SGHRS, CDR2 YFSETQ. The CDR3 totals 14 residues. V gave up 0 bases and J gave up 7 bases; unmatched junction bases: 6. The CDR3 DNA follows: TGCGCCAGCAGCTTGGATGCGGGAGGAGGAGAGCAGTACTTC. This encodes CASSLDAGGGEQYF.

The chain uses TRBV24-1 and TRBJ2-5; D may be TRBD1 (5 bases). V lost 0 bases to trimming and J lost 7 bases, with 8 bases between them. CDR3 size: 13 residues. Per germline, CDR1 KGHDR and CDR2 SFDVKD. The CDR3 region is CATSDLRGGTQYF. The CDR3 DNA reads as TGTGCCACCAGTGATTTGAGGGGTGGGACCCAGTACTTC.

The chain recombines TRBV29-1 with TRBJ2-7, with TRBD1 matching over 8 bases. The trim removed 4 bases at V and 2 bases at J, leaving 4 bases unmatched. Germline V gives CDR1 SQVTM, CDR2 ANQGSEA. The CDR3 length is 13 residues. The CDR3, as DNA: TGCAGCGTTGGTGGACAGGGAGCCTACGAGCAGTACTTC. Translation: CSVGGQGAYEQYF.

The J gene is TRBJ2-1, the V gene TRBV20-1; 12 bases line up with TRBD2. CDR3 length: 16 amino acids. With V trimmed by 3 bases and J by 5 bases, 8 bases remained unmatched. Looked up from germline, CDR1 is DFQATT and CDR2 is SNEGSKA (reference sequence). The CDR3 nucleotides are TGCAGTGCTAGTGAACCTAGCGGGAGGGCCCACAATGAGCAGTTCTTC. Residues: CSASEPSGRAHNEQFF.

This chain joins TRBV5-1 and TRBJ2-1; 12 bases line up with TRBD2. This CDR3 comprises 16 residues. V was clipped by 6 bases and J by 5 bases; unmatched bases: 9. In germline, CDR1 is SGHRS, CDR2 YFSETQ. CDR3 sequence reads: CASIETSGGLHNEQFF. CDR3 DNA: TGCGCCAGCATAGAGACTAGCGGGGGCCTCCACAATGAGCAGTTCTTC.

The V and J genes are TRBV24-1 and TRBJ2-3; TRBD2 aligns across 7 bases. This CDR3 contains 16 residues. V was clipped by 3 bases and J by 2 bases; unmatched bases: 7. Germline loops: CDR1 KGHDR, CDR2 SFDVKD. The CDR3 bases are TGTGCCACCAGTGATGTGGGGAGGGCCCCCACAGATACGCAGTATTTT. Translated: CATSDVGRAPTDTQYF.

V is TRBV24-1 and J is TRBJ2-1; 10 nucleotides match TRBD2. The CDR3 loop spans 16 amino acids. Germline CDR1 and CDR2: KGHDR and SFDVKD. The J segment lost 9 bases and the V segment lost 1 base, leaving 8 bases of the junction unmatched. The CDR3 DNA is TGTGCCACCAGTGATTTAGCGAGCGGGAGGGGGGGTGAGCAGTTCTTC. It codes for CATSDLASGRGGEQFF.

The chain uses TRBV9 and TRBJ2-3; 8 bases fit TRBD2. This CDR3 is built from 15 residues. Germline-derived CDR1 and CDR2 are SGDLS and YYNGEE. Losses at the gene ends were 3 bases for V and 5 bases for J; bases not matched to a gene: 8. Here the CDR3 reads CASSGEAGVGDTQYF. As DNA, the CDR3 is TGTGCCAGCAGCGGGGAAGCGGGAGTGGGAGATACGCAGTATTTT.

V gene TRBV10-2 combines with J gene TRBJ1-6; no reliable D call. The germline V gene encodes CDR1 WSHSY and CDR2 SAAADI. CDR3 size: 16 residues. Trimming took off 4 bases at V and 0 bases at J, with 10 bases between the two ends. In DNA form, the CDR3 reads TGCGCCAGCAGTGTCATGGAGAGCTCCTATAATTCACCCCTCCACTTT. Translating it yields CASSVMESSYNSPLHF.

The rearrangement uses TRBV15 and TRBJ1-4, with D unresolved. Germline CDR1 LNHNV, CDR2 YYDKDF (reference sequence). Trimming stripped 1 base from V and 7 bases from J, with 10 bases between. This CDR3 contains 14 residues. CDR3 DNA sequence: TGTGCCACCAGCAGAGTAGCCGGAAGTGAAAAACTGTTTTTT. It translates to CATSRVAGSEKLFF.

The chain employs TRBV14 and TRBJ1-2; no clear D. The CDR3 contains 12 residues. The ends were cut back, 2 bases at V and 5 bases at J, with 6 bases in the middle. CDR1 and CDR2 (germline): SGHDN, FVKESK. The DNA of the CDR3 is TGTGCCAGCAGCCAACACGGGTATGGCTACACCTTC. This encodes CASSQHGYGYTF.

The chain carries TRBV12-3 or TRBV12-4 and TRBJ2-3, with D perhaps TRBD1 (6 bases). This CDR3 spans 12 amino acids. Trimming stripped 3 bases from V and 9 bases from J, with 10 bases between. Here the CDR3 reads CASSFGGGTQYF. CDR3 DNA: TGTGCCAGCAGTTTTGGGGGCGGCACGCAGTATTTT.

The J gene is TRBJ2-1, the V gene TRBV11-3; D is perhaps TRBD2 (6 bases). Germline CDR1 is SGHNT and CDR2 is YENEEA. The CDR3 extends over 14 amino acids. V was shortened by 6 bases and J by 4 bases, with 13 bases between the two germline ends. In DNA form, the CDR3 reads TGTGCCAGCAGACCCGTGGGGGGATACAATGAGCAGTTCTTC. This gives the protein CASRPVGGYNEQFF. Full variable domain (missing parts from reference TRBV11-3 and TRBJ2-1): EAGVVQSPRYKIIEKKQPVAFWCNPISGHNTLYWYLQNLGQGPELLIRYENEEAVDDSQLPKDRFSAERLKGVDSTLKIQPAELGDSAVYLCASRPVGGYNEQFFGPGTRLTVL.

The gene calls are TRBV6-2 or TRBV6-3 and TRBJ2-5; D is unclear. Germline V gene lookup returns CDR1 MNHEY and CDR2 SVGEGT. V was cut by 2 bases and J by 4 bases, with 14 bases left in between. The CDR3 extends over 15 amino acids. CDR3 coding DNA: TGTGCCAGCAGTTACGGGCAGAACATGAGAGAGACCCAGTACTTC. Translation: CASSYGQNMRETQYF.

This clone was counted a single time. The V call is TRBV19, the J call TRBJ1-1, with 9 bases that match TRBD1. J was trimmed by 12 bases and V by 4 bases; bases with no gene match: 9. CDR1 and CDR2 from the germline V gene are LNHDA and SQIVND (reference sequence). The CDR3 covers 13 residues. The chain's CDR3 is CASSTQTGGETFF. The CDR3 DNA reads as TGTGCCAGTAGTACCCAGACAGGGGGAGAGACTTTCTTT.

V usage is TRBV7-2 and J usage is TRBJ1-1; a weak D match, TRBD1 (6 bases). The length of the CDR3 is 15 residues. Germline-derived CDR1 and CDR2 are SGHTA and FQGNSA. Deletions cut 5 bases from V and 1 base from J, with 14 bases between. CDR3 amino acids: CASSPPGASNTEAFF. CDR3 nucleotides: TGTGCCAGCAGCCCTCCAGGGGCCTCGAACACTGAAGCTTTCTTT.

This chain's CDR3 is CASSRDRDYGYTF. As DNA, the CDR3 is TGTGCCAGCAGCCGAGACCGAGACTATGGCTACACCTTC. V is TRBV7-8 and J is TRBJ1-2; D uncertain. V was clipped by 5 bases and J by 3 bases, with 10 bases between them. The CDR3 runs 13 residues. Per germline, CDR1 SGHVS and CDR2 FQNEAQ.

V gene TRBV7-9 combines with J gene TRBJ1-5; D uncertain. Germline CDR1 and CDR2: SEHNR and FQNEAQ (reference sequence). The CDR3 runs 13 residues. V was pared by 3 bases and J by 3 bases, with 6 bases between. DNA for the CDR3: TGTGCCAGCAGCTTTGGACTCAATCAGCCCCAGCATTTT. Protein product: CASSFGLNQPQHF.

V usage is TRBV2 and J usage is TRBJ2-7, with no clear D. CDR1 and CDR2 (germline): SNHLY, FYNNEI. V was pared by 3 bases and J by 2 bases, with 11 bases between. This CDR3 contains 14 residues. As DNA, the CDR3 is TGTGCCAGCAGTGATGTGCCCCAGACCTACGAGCAGTACTTC. Its translation: CASSDVPQTYEQYF.